This T cell receptor beta chain emerged from a study of OX40 agonist ivuxolimab in advanced cancers. Across the study: The treatment was a fully human IgG2 OX40 agonist, ivuxolimab.

The repertoire was sequenced with immunoSEQ multiplex PCR; TCRdb's copy has only in-frame clones and lacks some. Here the sample spans about 70,000 clones, roughly 85% being singletons. Sample: CD4+ or CD8+ T cells sorted from blood, taken in a trial of the OX40 agonist ivuxolimab. The clonotype comes from an adult with an advanced solid tumor such as melanoma, head and neck, liver or kidney cancer.

This CDR3 reads CASSLGQASTYEQYF. CDR3 nucleotide sequence: TGTGCCAGCAGTTTAGGGCAGGCCTCCACCTACGAGCAGTACTTC. The V gene is TRBV2, the J gene TRBJ2-7; D call uncertain. Trimming removed 5 bases from V and 2 bases from J, with 16 bases in between. The length of the CDR3 is 15 residues. Germline V gene sequence: CDR1 SNHLY, CDR2 FYNNEI.